The 3 T cell receptor beta chains below were found in one sample sequenced in a study of blood T cell repertoires in COVID-19. Sequenced by immunoSEQ multiplex PCR; TCRdb stores in-frame clones only, minus some. The sample lists 150,000 to 200,000 clones; roughly nine tenths were seen once. The sequencing input was peripheral blood. All receptors come from a man in his sixties with active or convalescent COVID-19.

The chain employs TRBV7-2 and TRBJ2-3, with TRBD1 matching 7 bases. The V gene's germline CDR1 is SGHTA and CDR2 FQGNSA. This CDR3 has 14 residues. Trimming at V came to 5 bases and at J to 3 bases, leaving 5 bases not matched to a gene. The CDR3 nucleotides are TGTGCCAGCAGCCTTAAGACAGGGACAGATACGCAGTATTTT. This gives the protein CASSLKTGTDTQYF.

V is TRBV19 and J is TRBJ2-3; D may be TRBD1 (5 bases). V was trimmed by 10 bases and J by 0 bases, leaving 11 bases between them. Germline lookup yields CDR1 LNHDA and CDR2 SQIVND (reference sequence). The CDR3 is made up of 13 amino acids. This chain's CDR3 is CATIDSSTDTQYF. The CDR3 bases are TGTGCCACAATCGACAGTAGCACAGATACGCAGTATTTT.

The chain links TRBV11-1 to TRBJ1-4; D is undetermined. This CDR3 is built from 13 residues. The V gene lost 5 bases and the J gene lost 0 bases, with 4 bases spanning the gap. Germline CDR1 reads SGHAT; CDR2 reads FQDESV (reference sequence). The CDR3 DNA reads as TGTGCCAGCAGCCCATCAACTAATGAAAAACTGTTTTTT. It encodes CASSPSTNEKLFF. Combining the CDR3 with reference TRBV11-1 and TRBJ1-4 gives the whole variable domain EAEVAQSPRYKITEKSQAVAFWCDPISGHATLYWYRQILGQGPELLVQFQDESVVDDSQLPKDRFSAERLKGVDSTLKIQPAELGDSAMYLCASSPSTNEKLFFGSGTQLSVL.